These 12 T cell receptor beta chains were all obtained from the same sample, sequenced in a study of OX40 agonist ivuxolimab in advanced cancers. The protocol was immunoSEQ multiplex PCR, while the TCRdb copy is restricted to in-frame clones and leaves out a portion. This table holds 20,000 to 25,000 clones, around 87% found once. The sample here was CD4+ or CD8+ T cells sorted from blood, taken in a trial of the OX40 agonist ivuxolimab. These receptors came from an adult with an advanced solid tumor such as melanoma, head and neck, liver or kidney cancer.

The chain employs TRBV21-1 and TRBJ1-2; TRBD1 is taken as the D call from the table, unchecked against the DNA. TRBV21-1 is a known pseudogene. This CDR3 has 11 residues. The CDR3 DNA follows: TGTGCCAGCCGACAGGCCTATGGCTACACCTTC. It codes for CASRQAYGYTF.

V and J are TRBV27 and TRBJ2-3, with TRBD1 identical over 9 bases. The CDR3 totals 16 residues. With 2 bases clipped from V and 4 bases from J, the junction kept 7 bases outside the gene matches. Germline V gene lookup returns CDR1 MNHEY and CDR2 SMNVEV (reference sequence). CDR3 DNA sequence: TGTGCCAGCAGTTTAGTTTGGGGACAGGGACCAGATACGCAGTATTTT. The encoded protein is CASSLVWGQGPDTQYF.

Comments on this clone: The sample holds other DNA sequences that translate to the same CDR3. V gene TRBV4-1 combines with J gene TRBJ1-5; maybe TRBD1 (5 bases). V lost 4 bases and J 2 bases, leaving 15 bases between the germline ends. The CDR3 has 16 residues. Germline V CDR1 and CDR2: MGHRA, YSYEKL. CDR3 region: CASSPRVGVRNQPQHF. The CDR3 DNA is TGCGCCAGCAGCCCCCGGGTAGGGGTGCGCAATCAGCCCCAGCATTTT.

This clone appeared once. The CDR3 DNA sequence: TGTGCCAGTAGTATGGGACTAGCGGGGGGGTATGAGCAGTTCTTC. Its protein product is CASSMGLAGGYEQFF. The rearrangement joins TRBV19 to TRBJ2-1, with 16 bases that match TRBD2. The length of the CDR3 is 15 residues. Germline-derived CDR1 and CDR2 are LNHDA and SQIVND (reference sequence). With 3 bases clipped from V and 8 bases from J, the junction kept 1 base outside the gene matches.

The J gene is TRBJ1-2, the V gene TRBV7-2; TRBD1 is a possible D gene (5 bases). CDR3 length: 13 amino acids. The germline V and J ends were trimmed by 1 base and 6 bases, with 9 bases remaining between them. Germline-derived CDR1 and CDR2 are SGHTA and FQGNSA. The CDR3 region has the DNA TGTGCCAGCAGCTTAGAGGGGTGGGATGGCTACACCTTC. Protein: CASSLEGWDGYTF.

The chain links TRBV27 to TRBJ2-3; 11 nucleotides agree with TRBD2. This CDR3 comprises 16 residues. The V gene's germline CDR1 is MNHEY and CDR2 SMNVEV (reference sequence). Losses at the gene ends were 2 bases for V and 3 bases for J; bases not matched to a gene: 4. The CDR3 DNA reads TGTGCCAGCAGTTTAATAGCGGGGGGGCCAACAGATACGCAGTATTTT. This gives the protein CASSLIAGGPTDTQYF.

V is TRBV25-1 and J is TRBJ1-1; D possibly corresponds to TRBD1 (6 bases). The germline V gene encodes CDR1 MGHDK and CDR2 SYGVNS. CDR3 length: 14 residues. Trimming took 7 bases from V and 4 from J, leaving 16 bases between them. CDR3 nucleotide sequence: TGTGCCAGCAACTTAAGGGGGGGGGTCACTGAAGCTTTCTTT. This sequence encodes CASNLRGGVTEAFF. The full variable domain, with the rest looked up from reference TRBV25-1 and TRBJ1-1, is EADIYQTPRYLVIGTGKKITLECSQTMGHDKMYWYQQDPGMELHLIHYSYGVNSTEKGDLSSESTVSRIRTEHFPLTLESARPSHTSQYLCASNLRGGVTEAFFGQGTRLTVV.

V usage is TRBV7-2 and J usage is TRBJ1-3; D is unresolved. This CDR3 spans 11 amino acids. The V gene lost 4 bases and the J gene lost 16 bases, with 14 bases spanning the gap. CDR1 and CDR2 from the germline V gene are SGHTA and FQGNSA. CDR3 in amino acids: CASSSGPPLYF. CDR3 nucleotide sequence: TGTGCCAGCAGCTCCGGGCCCCCCTTGTATTTT. The whole variable domain, filled in from reference TRBV7-2 and TRBJ1-3, reads GAGVSQSPSNKVTEKGKDVELRCDPISGHTALYWYRQSLGQGLEFLIYFQGNSAPDKSGLPSDRFSAERTGGSVSTLTIQRTQQEDSAVYLCASSSGPPLYFGEGSWLTVV.

This chain joins TRBV5-6 and TRBJ1-2; D not resolved. Germline CDR1 reads SGHDT; CDR2 reads YYEEEE. The length of the CDR3 is 17 residues. Trimming shortened V by 0 bases and J by 4 bases, and 19 bases separated the two germline ends. The CDR3 loop reads CASSLVPSLDYIYGYTF. The CDR3 coding sequence is TGTGCCAGCAGCTTGGTACCGTCGCTCGATTACATCTATGGCTACACCTTC.

The chain joins TRBV30 to TRBJ1-2; possible D gene TRBD1, 5 bases. The CDR3 length is 10 residues. Germline-derived CDR1 and CDR2 are GTSNPN and SVGIG (reference sequence). The CDR3 DNA sequence: TGTGCGCATGACAGTTATGGCTACACCTTC. Translated, it gives CAHDSYGYTF.

The chain is built from TRBV29-1 and TRBJ1-5; 10 positions match TRBD1. After removal of 0 bases from V and 7 bases from J, the junction contained 12 bases not matched to a gene. CDR3 length: 17 amino acids. Germline values: CDR1 SQVTM, CDR2 ANQGSEA. The CDR3 DNA is TGCAGCGTTGAAGAGGGGGGGTCCGGGACAGGGGAACAGCCCCAGCATTTT. This codes for CSVEEGGSGTGEQPQHF.

The chain carries TRBV4-1 and TRBJ2-3, with a possible D match to TRBD2 (7 bases). This CDR3 has 15 amino acids. Trimming took off 1 base at V and 6 bases at J, with 14 bases between the two ends. Germline loops: CDR1 MGHRA, CDR2 YSYEKL. The CDR3 DNA follows: TGCGCCAGCAGCCAAGGAGGGGGAGGGTATGATACGCAGTATTTT. Protein: CASSQGGGGYDTQYF.